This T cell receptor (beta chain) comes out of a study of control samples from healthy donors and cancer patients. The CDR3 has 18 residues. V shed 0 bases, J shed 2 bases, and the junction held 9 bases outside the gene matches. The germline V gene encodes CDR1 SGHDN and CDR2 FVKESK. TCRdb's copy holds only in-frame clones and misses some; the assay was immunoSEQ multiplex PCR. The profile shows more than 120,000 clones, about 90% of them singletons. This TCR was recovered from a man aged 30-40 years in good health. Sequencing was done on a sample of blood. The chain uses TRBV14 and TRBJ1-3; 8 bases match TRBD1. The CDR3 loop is CASSQDFGAGGAGNTIYF. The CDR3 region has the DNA TGTGCCAGCAGCCAAGATTTCGGGGCAGGGGGCGCTGGAAACACCATATATTTT.